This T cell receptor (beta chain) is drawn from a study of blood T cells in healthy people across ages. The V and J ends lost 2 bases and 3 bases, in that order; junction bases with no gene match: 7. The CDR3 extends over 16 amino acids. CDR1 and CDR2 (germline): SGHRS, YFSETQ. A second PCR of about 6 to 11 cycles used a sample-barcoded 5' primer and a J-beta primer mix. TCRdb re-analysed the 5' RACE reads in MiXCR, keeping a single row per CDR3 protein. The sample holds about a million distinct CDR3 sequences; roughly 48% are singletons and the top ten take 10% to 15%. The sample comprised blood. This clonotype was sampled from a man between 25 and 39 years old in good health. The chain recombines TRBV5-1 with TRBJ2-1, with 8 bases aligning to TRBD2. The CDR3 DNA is TGCGCCAGCAGCTTAGACGGGGGGGCCGTCTACAATGAGCAGTTCTTC. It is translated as CASSLDGGAVYNEQFF.